These 17 T cell receptor beta chains were all obtained from the same sample, sequenced in a study of cytomegalovirus exposure and HLA in healthy donors. The PCR used 60 Vbeta and 13 Jbeta primers. Some clones are missing from TCRdb's copy, which holds only in-frame ones; the method was immunoSEQ multiplex PCR. The profile shows 150,000 to 200,000 clones, roughly 85% of them singletons. Sequencing was performed on PBMCs. These receptors all come from a woman aged 45-65 years in good health and CMV-seronegative.

The V and J genes are TRBV9 and TRBJ1-1, with TRBD1 matching 8 bases. Germline V gene sequence: CDR1 SGDLS, CDR2 YYNGEE. Trimming removed 3 bases from V and 4 bases from J; junction bases left unmatched: 8. The CDR3 covers 15 residues. Here the CDR3 reads CASSASTGVGTEAFF. CDR3 bases: TGTGCCAGCAGCGCTTCGACAGGGGTGGGCACTGAAGCTTTCTTT. Full variable domain (missing parts from reference TRBV9 and TRBJ1-1): DSGVTQTPKHLITATGQRVTLRCSPRSGDLSVYWYQQSLDQGLQFLIQYYNGEERAKGNILERFSAQQFPDLHSELNLSSLELGDSALYFCASSASTGVGTEAFFGQGTRLTVV.

The chain is built from TRBV21-1 and TRBJ1-2; TRBD1 was called by the table and not checked on the DNA. TRBV21-1 is given as a pseudogene. This CDR3 is 18 amino acids long. The CDR3, as DNA: TGTGCCAGCACCAGTCCCGGGACAGGGAGGTCTGGCCCTCATGGCTACACCTTC. It specifies CASTSPGTGRSGPHGYTF.

This clone was seen a single time. CDR3 DNA sequence: TGCGCCAGCAGTCAATCGGCGGCGTACGAGCAGTACTTC. Its translation is CASSQSAAYEQYF. The rearrangement joins TRBV23-1 to TRBJ2-7; D not certain. TRBV23-1 is known as an ORF, though its function is uncertain. This CDR3 has 13 amino acids. Trimming shortened V by 0 bases and J by 4 bases, and 7 bases separated the two germline ends.

The chain's CDR3 is CASSFGGEGYYEQYF. The CDR3 DNA is TGTGCCAGCAGTTTTGGGGGGGAGGGGTATTACGAGCAGTACTTC. The rearrangement links TRBV28 to TRBJ2-7; 7 bases match TRBD2. Unmatched junction bases numbered 9, after V lost 3 bases and J lost 4 bases. Germline-derived CDR1 and CDR2 are MDHEN and SYDVKM. The CDR3 is 15 amino acids.

The chain is built from TRBV30 and TRBJ2-3; a possible D gene is TRBD2 (5 bases). The CDR3 contains 12 residues. The V gene's germline CDR1 is GTSNPN and CDR2 SVGIG (reference sequence). Trimming cost V 0 bases and J 8 bases, with 9 bases left between them. CDR3 coding DNA: TGTGCCTGGAGTGTAGGTGAGGGTACGCAGTATTTT. This translates into CAWSVGEGTQYF.

The gene calls are TRBV5-1 and TRBJ2-1, with 7 bases lining up with TRBD2. Losses at the gene ends were 3 bases for V and 9 bases for J; bases not matched to a gene: 6. Germline CDR1 SGHRS, CDR2 YFSETQ. The CDR3 is made up of 13 amino acids. The CDR3 DNA is TGCGCCAGCAGCTCAACCAGGGAGGGTGAGCAGTTCTTC. This sequence encodes CASSSTREGEQFF.

J is TRBJ2-3 and V is TRBV28, with 10 bases aligning to TRBD2. Germline values: CDR1 MDHEN, CDR2 SYDVKM. Trimming removed 5 bases from V and 3 bases from J; junction bases left unmatched: 8. The CDR3 sequence is 16 residues long. CDR3 in DNA: TGTGCCAGCAGTACCGCCGGGACTAGCGCAACAGATACGCAGTATTTT. Protein sequence: CASSTAGTSATDTQYF.

The chain combines TRBV29-1 with TRBJ1-3, with TRBD1 matching over 7 bases. The ends lost 6 bases at V and 8 bases at J; junction bases unmatched: 7. Per the germline V gene, CDR1 is SQVTM and CDR2 is ANQGSEA. This CDR3 is built from 12 residues. Here the CDR3 DNA reads TGCAGCGTCCTGACAGGGCGAGACACCATATATTTT. Protein sequence: CSVLTGRDTIYF. The whole variable domain, filled in from reference TRBV29-1 and TRBJ1-3, reads SAVISQKPSRDICQRGTSLTIQCQVDSQVTMMFWYRQQPGQSLTLIATANQGSEATYESGFVIDKFPISRPNLTFSTLTVSNMSPEDSSIYLCSVLTGRDTIYFGEGSWLTVV.

CDR3 DNA: TGCAGTGCTGCACAGGGGAATGAGCAGTTCTTC. The encoded protein is CSAAQGNEQFF. V and J are TRBV20-1 and TRBJ2-1; 7 bases map to TRBD1. Losses at the gene ends were 5 bases for V and 7 bases for J; bases not matched to a gene: 2. The CDR3 spans 11 residues. The germline V gene has CDR1 DFQATT and CDR2 SNEGSKA (reference sequence).

In this sample, this clone turned up once. The junction and the germline gene differ at one end; a read error may be behind it. This sequence joins TRBV25-1 and TRBJ2-3; TRBD2 agrees at 10 bases. The CDR3 extends over 15 amino acids. CDR1 is MGHDK and CDR2 is SYGVNS in the germline V gene. The CDR3 region has the DNA TGTGCCAGCAGTGATTCTAGCGGGAGTGGAGATATGCAGTATTTT. This sequence encodes CASSDSSGSGDMQYF.

This sequence joins TRBV4-2 and TRBJ2-7; D might be TRBD1 (6 bases). The CDR3 has 16 amino acids. Germline CDR1 reads LGHNA; CDR2 reads YNFKEQ. Trimming pared 0 bases from V and 5 bases from J, leaving 17 bases between. In nucleotides, the CDR3 is TGTGCCAGCAGCCAAGATCGTTTCGGGCAGGGGAACGAGCAGTACTTC. Protein: CASSQDRFGQGNEQYF.

This clone was recorded once. The CDR3 DNA sequence: TGTGCCACCAGCAGTACTAGCTATGAGCAGTTCTTC. It specifies CATSSTSYEQFF. The rearrangement links TRBV15 to TRBJ2-1, with a possible D match to TRBD2 (6 bases). Germline-derived CDR1 and CDR2 are LNHNV and YYDKDF (reference sequence). V lost 3 bases and J 8 bases, leaving 8 bases between the germline ends. The CDR3 is made up of 12 amino acids.

The chain has TRBV7-8 and TRBJ2-6; 13 positions agree with TRBD2. The CDR3 contains 17 residues. The junction had 2 bases not matched to a gene; V was cut back by 3 bases and J by 3 bases. CDR1 and CDR2 (germline): SGHVS, FQNEAQ. Here the CDR3 reads CASSLTSGRNGANVLTF. The CDR3 DNA follows: TGTGCCAGCAGCTTGACTAGCGGGAGGAATGGGGCCAACGTCCTGACTTTC.

The CDR3 reads CASSAGTDTQYF. The CDR3 nucleotides are TGTGCCAGCAGTGCCGGCACAGATACGCAGTATTTT. V and J are TRBV6-1 and TRBJ2-3, with unresolved D. Germline V gene data show CDR1 as MNHNS and CDR2 as SASEGT. This CDR3 is built from 12 residues. The ends were cut back, 4 bases at V and 1 base at J, with 3 bases in the middle.

The V gene is TRBV5-1, the J gene TRBJ2-2; TRBD2 matches at 14 bases. The CDR3 is 17 residues long. Looked up from germline, CDR1 is SGHRS and CDR2 is YFSETQ. V lost 5 bases, J lost 0 bases, and 3 bases stayed unmatched. The CDR3 protein is CASSRLAGGPNTGELFF. CDR3 bases: TGCGCCAGCAGTAGACTAGCGGGAGGGCCGAACACCGGGGAGCTGTTTTTT. Drawing the rest from reference TRBV5-1 and TRBJ2-2, the complete variable domain is KAGVTQTPRYLIKTRGQQVTLSCSPISGHRSVSWYQQTPGQGLQFLFEYFSETQRNKGNFPGRFSGRQFSNSRSEMNVSTLELGDSALYLCASSRLAGGPNTGELFFGEGSRLTVL.

V gene TRBV4-1 combines with J gene TRBJ2-3, with 8 bases lining up with TRBD2. This CDR3 region has 17 residues. Germline V gives CDR1 MGHRA, CDR2 YSYEKL. V shed 0 bases and J 6 bases; nucleotides not matched to a gene: 11. The CDR3 loop is CASSQDWTGGPWDTQYF. The CDR3 DNA sequence: TGCGCCAGCAGCCAAGATTGGACGGGAGGGCCCTGGGATACGCAGTATTTT.

About this clone itself: The sample contains more than one DNA sequence encoding this CDR3. DNA of the CDR3: TGTGCCAGCAGCTTAGGACAGGGGAACACTGAAGCTTTCTTT. Its protein product is CASSLGQGNTEAFF. The chain has TRBV7-9 and TRBJ1-1, with 7 bases matching TRBD1. The length of the CDR3 is 14 residues. Looked up from germline, CDR1 is SEHNR and CDR2 is FQNEAQ (reference sequence). Trimming cost V 1 base and J 1 base; bases outside gene matches: 0.